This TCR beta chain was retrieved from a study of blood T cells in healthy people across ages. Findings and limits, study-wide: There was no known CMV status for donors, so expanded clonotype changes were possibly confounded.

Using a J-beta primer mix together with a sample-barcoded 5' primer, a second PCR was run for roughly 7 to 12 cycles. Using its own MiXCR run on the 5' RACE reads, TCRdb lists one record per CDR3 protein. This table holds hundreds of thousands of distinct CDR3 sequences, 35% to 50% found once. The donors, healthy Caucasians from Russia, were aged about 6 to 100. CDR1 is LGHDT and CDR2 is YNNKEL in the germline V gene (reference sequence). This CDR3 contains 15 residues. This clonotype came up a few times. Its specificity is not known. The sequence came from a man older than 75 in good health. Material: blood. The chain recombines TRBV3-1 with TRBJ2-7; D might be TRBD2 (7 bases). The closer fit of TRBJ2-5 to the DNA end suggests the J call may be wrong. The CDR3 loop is CASSQKGGIRETQYF. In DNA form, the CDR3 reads TGTGCCAGCAGCCAAAAGGGGGGGATACGGGAGACCCAGTACTTC.